The 28 T cell receptor beta chains in this list originate from one sample, sequenced in a study of blood T cell repertoires in COVID-19. This table comes from immunoSEQ multiplex PCR, and its TCRdb copy is limited to in-frame clones, with some not included. Of 200,000 to 250,000 clones listed, roughly 80% were seen once; the top ten hold about 8.3%. Sequencing was done on a sample of peripheral blood. The source of these receptors is an elderly woman with COVID-19, enrolled during active disease.

The genes are TRBV6-1 and TRBJ1-4; D unclear. V lost 1 base and J lost 4, with 7 bases in between. The CDR3 covers 14 residues. Germline V gene data show CDR1 as MNHNS and CDR2 as SASEGT. As DNA, the CDR3 is TGTGCCAGCAGTGAAGGGGCCGATAATGAAAAACTGTTTTTT. Its protein product is CASSEGADNEKLFF.

This clone was seen a few times. The chain uses TRBV4-1 and TRBJ1-2; perhaps TRBD1 as D (6 bases). V was cut by 1 base and J by 3 bases, with 12 bases left in between. Germline V lookup: CDR1 MGHRA, CDR2 YSYEKL. CDR3 length: 15 amino acids. The CDR3 loop is CASSQARGQDYGYTF. DNA for the CDR3: TGCGCCAGCAGCCAAGCGCGGGGGCAAGACTATGGCTACACCTTC.

The chain links TRBV2 to TRBJ2-1, with D possibly TRBD2 on 6 matching bases. CDR1 is SNHLY, CDR2 FYNNEI, per germline. Trimming removed 8 bases at V and 7 bases at J, with 15 bases between. This CDR3 has 13 residues. CDR3 in amino acids: CASGGEAWNEQFF. The CDR3 DNA reads as TGTGCCAGCGGCGGGGAAGCGTGGAATGAGCAGTTCTTC.

This CDR3 is CASSLNPGLADEQYF. The CDR3 coding sequence is TGTGCCAGCAGCTTGAACCCGGGACTAGCGGACGAGCAGTACTTC. J is TRBJ2-7 and V is TRBV11-1; TRBD2 matches at 11 bases. The ends lost 3 bases at V and 5 bases at J; junction bases unmatched: 6. The germline V gene has CDR1 SGHAT and CDR2 FQDESV (reference sequence). The CDR3 spans 15 residues.

J is TRBJ2-1 and V is TRBV4-1; 9 nucleotides align to TRBD2. V lost 1 base, J lost 6 bases, and 4 bases stayed unmatched. This CDR3 has 15 residues. CDR1 is MGHRA, CDR2 YSYEKL, per germline. In nucleotides, the CDR3 is TGCGCCAGCAGCCAAGGCATGCGGGAGGGCAATGAGCAGTTCTTC. As protein: CASSQGMREGNEQFF.

V usage is TRBV3-1 (or the pseudogene TRBV3-2) and J usage is TRBJ2-7; 7 bases fit TRBD2. Losses at the gene ends were 1 base for V and 6 bases for J; bases not matched to a gene: 3. This CDR3 comprises 13 residues. CDR1 is LGHDT, CDR2 YNNKEL, per germline (reference sequence). The CDR3 reads CASSQAAGVEQYF. For the CDR3, the DNA is TGTGCCAGCAGCCAAGCCGCGGGGGTCGAGCAGTACTTC.

The chain uses TRBV6-1 and TRBJ2-1; maybe TRBD1 (5 bases). Between the trimmed V and J ends, which lost 2 bases and 8 bases, there was a span of 13 bases. The CDR3 covers 14 residues. CDR1 is MNHNS, CDR2 SASEGT, per germline. This CDR3 reads CASSERQGSYEQFF. CDR3 nucleotide sequence: TGTGCCAGCAGTGAACGGCAGGGCAGCTATGAGCAGTTCTTC.

The V and J genes are TRBV7-9 and TRBJ1-2; D ambiguous. CDR1 SEHNR and CDR2 FQNEAQ come from the germline V gene (reference sequence). Trimming left V 6 bases short and J 8 bases short, with 19 bases between. This CDR3 has 14 residues. As DNA, the CDR3 is TGTGCCAGCAGTTCTCAGGTAGGCGGAGGAGGCTACACCTTC. This gives the protein CASSSQVGGGGYTF.

The J gene is TRBJ2-5, the V gene TRBV7-2; maybe TRBD1 (5 bases). The V and J ends lost 6 bases and 3 bases respectively, with 14 bases between them. The CDR3 length is 14 residues. Per the germline V gene, CDR1 is SGHTA and CDR2 is FQGNSA. CDR3 DNA sequence: TGTGCCAGCAGTTACTCAGGGATCGAAGAGACCCAGTACTTC. Protein sequence: CASSYSGIEETQYF.

This clone has a handful of counts. The J gene is TRBJ2-1, the V gene TRBV13; a possible D gene is TRBD2 (6 bases). Germline CDR1 reads PRHDT; CDR2 reads FYEKMQ (reference sequence). Trimming stripped 1 base from V and 3 bases from J, with 7 bases between. The CDR3 length is 14 residues. The CDR3 region is CASSLAGLYNEQFF. CDR3 bases: TGTGCCAGCAGCTTAGCGGGACTCTACAATGAGCAGTTCTTC.

V and J are TRBV6-1 and TRBJ1-1, with TRBD1 as a possible D gene (6 bases). Germline loops: CDR1 MNHNS, CDR2 SASEGT. Trimming shortened V by 3 bases and J by 1 base, and 9 bases separated the two germline ends. This CDR3 region has 14 residues. The chain's CDR3 is CASSEGHRNTEAFF. The DNA of the CDR3 is TGTGCCAGCAGTGAGGGACACCGGAACACTGAAGCTTTCTTT.

Here the CDR3 DNA reads TGTGCCAGCAGCGTAGCCCCGGGGGACCAAGAGACCCAGTACTTC. Translation gives CASSVAPGDQETQYF. The gene calls are TRBV9 and TRBJ2-5, with D perhaps matching TRBD2 (6 bases). Germline V gene lookup returns CDR1 SGDLS and CDR2 YYNGEE. V was shortened by 0 bases and J by 0 bases, with 9 bases between the two germline ends. The CDR3 spans 15 residues.

The rearrangement joins TRBV2 to TRBJ2-5; 7 bases are a match to TRBD1. The CDR3 spans 13 residues. J gave up 4 bases and V 8 bases, and 7 bases lay outside the gene matches. Germline CDR1 reads SNHLY; CDR2 reads FYNNEI. The CDR3 loop reads CASEGQRGETQYF. In DNA, the CDR3 is TGTGCCAGCGAGGGACAGAGGGGAGAGACCCAGTACTTC.

The chain joins TRBV6-2 or TRBV6-3 to TRBJ2-7, with a weak D call TRBD1 (5 bases). From germline, CDR1 is MNHEY and CDR2 SVGEGT. Trimming removed 0 bases from V and 1 base from J, with 13 bases in between. This CDR3 is built from 16 residues. Here the CDR3 reads CASSYSSAGLSYEQYF. CDR3 nucleotide sequence: TGTGCCAGCAGTTACTCATCGGCAGGGCTATCCTACGAGCAGTACTTC.

This clone was recorded once. This chain uses TRBV9 with TRBJ2-1, with D possibly being TRBD2 (6 bases). Germline V gene data show CDR1 as SGDLS and CDR2 as YYNGEE. Trimming shortened V by 8 bases and J by 4 bases, and 13 bases separated the two germline ends. The CDR3 sequence is 13 residues long. The CDR3 sequence is CASGGRTYNEQFF. CDR3 in DNA: TGTGCCAGTGGTGGGAGGACTTACAATGAGCAGTTCTTC.

This clone was picked up a small number of times. The chain employs TRBV2 and TRBJ1-4; tentative D call: TRBD1 (5 bases). The germline CDR1 and CDR2 sequences are SNHLY and FYNNEI. The V gene lost 4 bases and the J gene lost 7 bases, with 7 bases spanning the gap. This CDR3 comprises 12 residues. The CDR3 nucleotides read TGTGCCAGCAGTGTGCAGGGTGAAAAACTGTTTTTT. Protein: CASSVQGEKLFF.

The rearrangement links TRBV3-1 (or the pseudogene TRBV3-2) to TRBJ2-7; TRBD2 matches at 7 bases. The germline CDR1 and CDR2 sequences are LGHDT and YNNKEL (reference sequence). The CDR3 sequence is 13 residues long. With 5 bases clipped from V and 5 bases from J, the junction kept 6 bases outside the gene matches. CDR3 protein: CASSGRGVDEQYF. CDR3 sequence (DNA): TGTGCCAGCAGCGGACGGGGGGTCGACGAGCAGTACTTC.

This clone was counted once. The gene calls are TRBV28 and TRBJ2-3, with 7 nucleotides matching TRBD2. This CDR3 is 18 amino acids long. The V and J ends lost 6 bases and 0 bases, in that order; junction bases with no gene match: 15. Per the germline V gene, CDR1 is MDHEN and CDR2 is SYDVKM. CDR3 nucleotide sequence: TGTGCCAGCAGCAAGAGCGGGACCATTACCTCTAGCACAGATACGCAGTATTTT. Its protein is CASSKSGTITSSTDTQYF.

The chain links TRBV28 to TRBJ2-1, with 13 bases fitting TRBD2. J was trimmed by 10 bases and V by 6 bases; bases with no gene match: 9. Germline V gives CDR1 MDHEN, CDR2 SYDVKM. This CDR3 has 15 amino acids. The CDR3 sequence is CASSPGLAGSTEQFF. The CDR3 coding sequence is TGTGCCAGCAGCCCGGGACTAGCGGGGAGCACGGAGCAGTTCTTC.

This chain uses TRBV19 with TRBJ2-1; the D gene is possibly TRBD2 (6 bases). Germline assignment: CDR1 LNHDA and CDR2 SQIVND (reference sequence). V was shortened by 11 bases and J by 3 bases, with 20 bases between the two germline ends. This CDR3 is built from 15 residues. CDR3 DNA: TGTGCCTCTCAAGGGCCGGGACTCCTCTACAATGAGCAGTTCTTC. Its translation is CASQGPGLLYNEQFF.

The chain recombines TRBV19 with TRBJ1-5; D not resolved. From germline, CDR1 is LNHDA and CDR2 SQIVND (reference sequence). Deletions cut 6 bases from V and 8 bases from J, with 14 bases between. The CDR3 sequence is 13 residues long. The CDR3 protein is CASSAAAQKPQHF. Here the CDR3 DNA reads TGTGCCAGTAGCGCGGCAGCTCAAAAGCCCCAGCATTTT.

V and J are TRBV2 and TRBJ1-5; no clear D. Germline loops: CDR1 SNHLY, CDR2 FYNNEI. The CDR3 contains 13 residues. Trimming removed 5 bases at V and 5 bases at J, with 10 bases between. The CDR3 loop is CASSRDAYQPQHF. The CDR3 DNA sequence: TGTGCCAGCAGTCGGGATGCCTATCAGCCCCAGCATTTT.

The J gene is TRBJ2-5, the V gene TRBV6-5; D is possibly TRBD1 (5 bases). The CDR3 consists of 15 residues. V was clipped by 2 bases and J by 4 bases, with 14 bases between them. Germline lookup yields CDR1 MNHEY and CDR2 SVGAGI. In nucleotides, the CDR3 is TGTGCCAGCAGTTACATAGCAGGGATGGGAGAGACCCAGTACTTC. It specifies CASSYIAGMGETQYF.

This sequence joins TRBV7-2 and TRBJ1-6; 7 nucleotides line up with TRBD1. CDR3 size: 14 residues. Germline V lookup: CDR1 SGHTA, CDR2 FQGNSA. Trimming took 5 bases from V and 6 from J; bases not matched to a gene: 4. DNA for the CDR3: TGTGCCAGCAGCAGACGACAGGGTAATTCACCCCTCCACTTT. Amino acids: CASSRRQGNSPLHF.

The chain combines TRBV7-9 with TRBJ1-2; D is ambiguous. V lost 1 base and J 4 bases, leaving 10 bases between the germline ends. The CDR3 has 14 residues. Looked up from germline, CDR1 is SEHNR and CDR2 is FQNEAQ (reference sequence). CDR3 region: CASSLVGRSYGYTF. The CDR3, as DNA: TGTGCCAGCAGCTTAGTTGGCCGGAGCTATGGCTACACCTTC.

CDR3 nucleotide sequence: TGTGCCACCCACGGGATTCTGAATCAGCCCCAGCATTTT. This sequence encodes CATHGILNQPQHF. The rearrangement uses TRBV28 and TRBJ1-5; D not certain. This CDR3 region has 13 residues. Deletions cut 10 bases from V and 4 bases from J, with 14 bases between. Germline-derived CDR1 and CDR2 are MDHEN and SYDVKM.

The rearrangement uses TRBV3-1 (or the pseudogene TRBV3-2) and TRBJ2-1; D unclear. The CDR3 runs to 11 residues. V gave up 1 base and J gave up 8 bases, with 3 bases separating them. Germline lookup yields CDR1 LGHDT and CDR2 YNNKEL (reference sequence). DNA for the CDR3: TGTGCCAGCAGCCAAGTCTATGAGCAGTTCTTC. Protein product: CASSQVYEQFF.

This clone was observed a handful of times. The V and J genes are TRBV19 and TRBJ2-1, with 9 bases fitting TRBD2. V shed 6 bases and J 2 bases; nucleotides not matched to a gene: 11. The germline V gene encodes CDR1 LNHDA and CDR2 SQIVND (reference sequence). The CDR3 runs 17 residues. For the CDR3, the DNA is TGTGCCAGTAGCCCCGGGCTAGCGGGATGGGCCTACAATGAGCAGTTCTTC. This sequence encodes CASSPGLAGWAYNEQFF.